The rows below give T cell receptor beta chains drawn from one sample of a study of T cells in Graves' hyperthyroidism and ophthalmopathy. TCRdb reanalysed the multiplex PCR reads using MiXCR and keeps one entry per CDR3 protein. Of about 200,000 distinct CDR3 sequences listed, less than 20% are singletons. The material sequenced was blood. These receptors came from a woman in her fifties or sixties with Graves' hyperthyroidism. CDR3s include the opening cysteine and the closing phenylalanine or tryptophan. The D gene is left open where the match is weak. The size entry is marked missing in some rows and otherwise reads once, few, many or a size class.

d_call: NA; v_call: TRBV4-2; j_call: TRBJ2-1; cdr3_length: 18; clone_size: many; cdr3_nt: TGTGCCAGCAGCCAAGAGGGCTCGGCTGTGAGCTCCTACAATGAGCAGTTCTTC; cdr3_aa: CASSQEGSAVSSYNEQFF
d_call: NA; v_call: TRBV20-1; j_call: TRBJ1-5; cdr3_length: 16; clone_size: NA; cdr3_nt: TGCAGTGCTACCCGACAGTCGGATAATAGCAATCAGCCCCAGCATTTT; cdr3_aa: CSATRQSDNSNQPQHF
d_call: NA; v_call: TRBV28; j_call: TRBJ1-2; cdr3_length: 11; clone_size: many; cdr3_nt: TGTGCCAGCAGTTGGGAGTATGGCTACACCTTC; cdr3_aa: CASSWEYGYTF
d_call: NA; v_call: TRBV6-1; j_call: TRBJ2-7; cdr3_length: 13; clone_size: many; cdr3_nt: TGTGCCAGCAATGACCCTGGAGCCTACGAGCAGTACTTC; cdr3_aa: CASNDPGAYEQYF
d_call: NA; v_call: TRBV12-3/TRBV12-4; j_call: TRBJ1-2; cdr3_length: 13; clone_size: many; cdr3_nt: TGTGCCAGCAGTCTTGGGATCCTAGATGGCTACACCTTC; cdr3_aa: CASSLGILDGYTF
d_call: NA; v_call: TRBV5-1; j_call: TRBJ2-1; cdr3_length: 15; clone_size: few; cdr3_nt: TGCGCCAGCAGCTTGGTCTTAGGGGGAGGCGATGAGCAGTTCTTC; cdr3_aa: CASSLVLGGGDEQFF
d_call: NA; v_call: TRBV5-5; j_call: TRBJ1-1; cdr3_length: 15; clone_size: many; cdr3_nt: TGTGCCAGCAGCTTTGGTCGGACGGCGAACACTGAAGCTTTCTTT; cdr3_aa: CASSFGRTANTEAFF
d_call: TRBD2; v_call: TRBV19; j_call: TRBJ2-7; cdr3_length: 14; clone_size: NA; cdr3_nt: TGTGCCAGTACCCCACTAGCGGGATCCAATGAGCAGTACTTC; cdr3_aa: CASTPLAGSNEQYF
d_call: NA; v_call: TRBV5-1; j_call: TRBJ2-7; cdr3_length: 15; clone_size: many; cdr3_nt: TGCGCCAGCAGCTTGTCAAGCGACAGAAGCTACGAGCAGTACTTC; cdr3_aa: CASSLSSDRSYEQYF
d_call: TRBD1; v_call: TRBV12-5; j_call: TRBJ2-1; cdr3_length: 15; clone_size: NA; cdr3_nt: TGTGCTAGTGAAACCGGGACAGGGAGGATAGGGGAGCAGTTCTTC; cdr3_aa: CASETGTGRIGEQFF
d_call: NA; v_call: TRBV7-2; j_call: TRBJ1-1; cdr3_length: 15; clone_size: many; cdr3_nt: TGTGCCAGCAGCTTAGCGTTTTCGGGGGGCACTGAAGCTTTCTTT; cdr3_aa: CASSLAFSGGTEAFF
d_call: TRBD2; v_call: TRBV7-3; j_call: TRBJ2-3; cdr3_length: 15; clone_size: many; cdr3_nt: TGTGCCAGCAGCCTTAGCGGGAGAGTCACAGATACGCAGTATTTT; cdr3_aa: CASSLSGRVTDTQYF
d_call: NA; v_call: TRBV11-2; j_call: TRBJ2-7; cdr3_length: 17; clone_size: many; cdr3_nt: TGTGCCAGCAGCTTAGGAAGGTTGTCGGACAGATCCTACGAGCAGTACTTC; cdr3_aa: CASSLGRLSDRSYEQYF
d_call: NA; v_call: TRBV5-1; j_call: TRBJ2-1; cdr3_length: 15; clone_size: NA; cdr3_nt: TGCGCCAGCAGCTTGGACCCGGGGGCGCAGGCTGAGCAGTTCTTC; cdr3_aa: CASSLDPGAQAEQFF
d_call: NA; v_call: TRBV7-9; j_call: TRBJ2-2; cdr3_length: 17; clone_size: NA; cdr3_nt: TGTGCCAGCAGCTCGACGGGGAGAGTAACGAACACCGGGGAGCTGTTTTTT; cdr3_aa: CASSSTGRVTNTGELFF
d_call: NA; v_call: TRBV27; j_call: TRBJ2-1; cdr3_length: 13; clone_size: many; cdr3_nt: TGTGCCAGCAGTTTAGGGCCCACTGGTAGGCAGTTCTTC; cdr3_aa: CASSLGPTGRQFF
d_call: NA; v_call: TRBV10-2; j_call: TRBJ2-5; cdr3_length: 13; clone_size: NA; cdr3_nt: TGCGCCAGCACCTCTCTCCAGCGGGAGACCCAGTACTTC; cdr3_aa: CASTSLQRETQYF
d_call: TRBD2; v_call: TRBV11-2; j_call: TRBJ2-3; cdr3_length: 14; clone_size: NA; cdr3_nt: TGTGCCAGCAGCCAACTAGCGGGAGCTGATACGCAGTATTTT; cdr3_aa: CASSQLAGADTQYF
d_call: TRBD1; v_call: TRBV7-9; j_call: TRBJ1-1; cdr3_length: 16; clone_size: NA; cdr3_nt: TGTGCCAGCAGCACCCACAGGGGGCACGAGGTGACTGAAGCTTTCTTT; cdr3_aa: CASSTHRGHEVTEAFF
d_call: NA; v_call: TRBV24-1; j_call: TRBJ2-1; cdr3_length: 16; clone_size: NA; cdr3_nt: TGTGCCACCAGTGATTCGGACCGCGTTATTTACAATGAGCAGTTCTTC; cdr3_aa: CATSDSDRVIYNEQFF
d_call: TRBD2; v_call: TRBV4-1; j_call: TRBJ2-1; cdr3_length: 15; clone_size: NA; cdr3_nt: TGCGCCAGCAGCCACTCTAGCGGGGGGGCCGGCGAGCAGTTCTTC; cdr3_aa: CASSHSSGGAGEQFF
d_call: TRBD1; v_call: TRBV18; j_call: TRBJ2-7; cdr3_length: 15; clone_size: few; cdr3_nt: TGTGCCAGCTCCCCAAGCCACAGGGGTAGTTACGAGCAGTACTTC; cdr3_aa: CASSPSHRGSYEQYF
d_call: NA; v_call: TRBV6-2/TRBV6-3; j_call: TRBJ2-7; cdr3_length: 14; clone_size: once; cdr3_nt: TGTGCCAGCAGTTCCCCCAGGGGATCCTACGAGCAGTACTTC; cdr3_aa: CASSSPRGSYEQYF
d_call: TRBD1; v_call: TRBV28; j_call: TRBJ1-2; cdr3_length: 14; clone_size: many; cdr3_nt: TGTGCCAGCAGTTTATACAGGGGCGCGAACGGCTACACCTTC; cdr3_aa: CASSLYRGANGYTF
d_call: NA; v_call: TRBV28; j_call: TRBJ2-7; cdr3_length: 14; clone_size: NA; cdr3_nt: TGTGCCAGCACTCCGTCGGACGGGTCCTACGAGCAGTACTTC; cdr3_aa: CASTPSDGSYEQYF
d_call: NA; v_call: TRBV20-1; j_call: TRBJ2-1; cdr3_length: 17; clone_size: few; cdr3_nt: TGCAGTGCTTTTCCAAGGGGGGGCGGACGCCGCTACAATGAGCAGTTCTTC; cdr3_aa: CSAFPRGGGRRYNEQFF
d_call: NA; v_call: TRBV28; j_call: TRBJ2-1; cdr3_length: 15; clone_size: once; cdr3_nt: TGTGCCAGCAGTTTAACAGGAGGGGGGAACAATGAGCAGTTCTTC; cdr3_aa: CASSLTGGGNNEQFF
d_call: NA; v_call: TRBV7-2; j_call: TRBJ2-2; cdr3_length: 13; clone_size: NA; cdr3_nt: TGTGCCAGCAGAGAGTCCAGGGCCGGGGAGCTGTTTTTT; cdr3_aa: CASRESRAGELFF
d_call: TRBD1; v_call: TRBV28; j_call: TRBJ2-7; cdr3_length: 13; clone_size: NA; cdr3_nt: TGTGCCAGCAGTCTGACAGGGAACTACGAGCAGTACTTC; cdr3_aa: CASSLTGNYEQYF
d_call: NA; v_call: TRBV3-1; j_call: TRBJ1-2; cdr3_length: 14; clone_size: many; cdr3_nt: TGTGCCAGCAGCCCCGCGGTGGTCAGGGATGGCTACACCTTC; cdr3_aa: CASSPAVVRDGYTF
d_call: TRBD2; v_call: TRBV7-6; j_call: TRBJ2-4; cdr3_length: 17; clone_size: few; cdr3_nt: TGTGCCAGCAGCCAGGGACTAGCGGGGCTAGCCAAAAACATTCAGTACTTC; cdr3_aa: CASSQGLAGLAKNIQYF
d_call: NA; v_call: TRBV5-1; j_call: TRBJ1-5; cdr3_length: 14; clone_size: many; cdr3_nt: TGCGCCAGCAGCCCCGGGACAAGAAATCAGCCCCAGCATTTT; cdr3_aa: CASSPGTRNQPQHF
d_call: NA; v_call: TRBV19; j_call: TRBJ1-2; cdr3_length: 13; clone_size: many; cdr3_nt: TGTGCCAGTAGTCTCTTATCTGGGAATGGCTACACCTTC; cdr3_aa: CASSLLSGNGYTF
d_call: NA; v_call: TRBV30; j_call: TRBJ2-7; cdr3_length: 13; clone_size: few; cdr3_nt: TGTGCCTGGCAGGACCCAAGAACCTACGAGCAGTACTTC; cdr3_aa: CAWQDPRTYEQYF
d_call: TRBD2; v_call: TRBV11-2; j_call: TRBJ2-5; cdr3_length: 17; clone_size: many; cdr3_nt: TGTGCCAGCAGCCCCACCAGACTAGCGGGAGGCGGTGAGACCCAGTACTTC; cdr3_aa: CASSPTRLAGGGETQYF
d_call: NA; v_call: TRBV30; j_call: TRBJ2-3; cdr3_length: 11; clone_size: NA; cdr3_nt: TGTGCCTGGGGGACCTTAGATACGCAGTATTTT; cdr3_aa: CAWGTLDTQYF
d_call: TRBD1; v_call: TRBV5-6; j_call: TRBJ2-3; cdr3_length: 16; clone_size: many; cdr3_nt: TGTGCCAGCAGTCCTACCGGGACAGGGGGAGCAGATACGCAGTATTTT; cdr3_aa: CASSPTGTGGADTQYF
d_call: NA; v_call: TRBV20-1; j_call: TRBJ2-5; cdr3_length: 14; clone_size: many; cdr3_nt: TGCAGTGCTACAGGCGGGACCCTGCAAGAGACCCAGTACTTC; cdr3_aa: CSATGGTLQETQYF
d_call: TRBD1; v_call: TRBV4-1; j_call: TRBJ2-7; cdr3_length: 16; clone_size: NA; cdr3_nt: TGCGCCAGCAGCCAAGAGCCCGGACAGGGAATGGACGAGCAGTACTTC; cdr3_aa: CASSQEPGQGMDEQYF
d_call: TRBD1; v_call: TRBV30; j_call: TRBJ2-4; cdr3_length: 19; clone_size: NA; cdr3_nt: TGTGCCTGGAGTAGGGCAGGGGGCGCGGGGAGTGGAACCAAAAACATTCAGTACTTC; cdr3_aa: CAWSRAGGAGSGTKNIQYF
d_call: NA; v_call: TRBV5-1; j_call: TRBJ2-5; cdr3_length: 15; clone_size: once; cdr3_nt: TGCGCCAGCATCGCATCCGGGACACAGAAAGAGACCCAGTACTTC; cdr3_aa: CASIASGTQKETQYF
d_call: NA; v_call: TRBV12-3/TRBV12-4; j_call: TRBJ1-6; cdr3_length: 14; clone_size: NA; cdr3_nt: TGTGCCAGCAGTAAGGACACCGCTAATTCACCCCTCCACTTT; cdr3_aa: CASSKDTANSPLHF
d_call: TRBD1; v_call: TRBV20-1; j_call: TRBJ2-5; cdr3_length: 14; clone_size: many; cdr3_nt: TGCAGTGCTAGGTCACAGGGGGCAGGAGAGACCCAGTACTTC; cdr3_aa: CSARSQGAGETQYF
d_call: NA; v_call: TRBV6-1; j_call: TRBJ1-5; cdr3_length: 15; clone_size: many; cdr3_nt: TGTGCCAGCAGGTCGTTGCATGGAGAGGGTCAGCCCCAGCATTTT; cdr3_aa: CASRSLHGEGQPQHF
d_call: NA; v_call: TRBV18; j_call: TRBJ1-6; cdr3_length: 14; clone_size: few; cdr3_nt: TGTGCCAGCTCCGAAACAGGTTTCAATTCACCCCTCCACTTT; cdr3_aa: CASSETGFNSPLHF
d_call: NA; v_call: TRBV6-1; j_call: TRBJ1-1; cdr3_length: 14; clone_size: many; cdr3_nt: TGTGCCAGCAGTGAAAGGCAAGGGATTACTGAAGCTTTCTTT; cdr3_aa: CASSERQGITEAFF
d_call: TRBD1; v_call: TRBV25-1; j_call: TRBJ1-3; cdr3_length: 14; clone_size: few; cdr3_nt: TGTGCCAGTTCCTTGACAGGGATCGGAAACACCATATATTTT; cdr3_aa: CASSLTGIGNTIYF
d_call: NA; v_call: TRBV6-5; j_call: TRBJ1-1; cdr3_length: 15; clone_size: NA; cdr3_nt: TGTGCCAGCAGTTACGGGGGCCTCATGAACACTGAAGCTTTCTTT; cdr3_aa: CASSYGGLMNTEAFF
d_call: NA; v_call: TRBV15; j_call: TRBJ1-5; cdr3_length: 13; clone_size: few; cdr3_nt: TGTGCCACCAGCAGCCTATTCGATCAGCCCCAGCATTTT; cdr3_aa: CATSSLFDQPQHF
d_call: NA; v_call: TRBV2; j_call: TRBJ2-1; cdr3_length: 14; clone_size: NA; cdr3_nt: TGTGCCAGCAGTGAAGCGCGAAGGGCCTTAGAGCAGTTCTTC; cdr3_aa: CASSEARRALEQFF
d_call: NA; v_call: TRBV27; j_call: TRBJ1-6; cdr3_length: 16; clone_size: many; cdr3_nt: TGTGCCAGCAGTTTATGGCCGAGCTCCTATAATTCACCCCTCCACTTT; cdr3_aa: CASSLWPSSYNSPLHF
d_call: NA; v_call: TRBV3-1; j_call: TRBJ2-3; cdr3_length: 15; clone_size: many; cdr3_nt: TGTGCCGCCACTACGTCCAGGGCGAGCACAGATACGCAGTATTTT; cdr3_aa: CAATTSRASTDTQYF
d_call: TRBD1; v_call: TRBV11-2; j_call: TRBJ2-1; cdr3_length: 15; clone_size: NA; cdr3_nt: TGTGCCAGCAGCCGGGACAGGGGGTACCACAATGAGCAGTTCTTC; cdr3_aa: CASSRDRGYHNEQFF
d_call: NA; v_call: TRBV11-1; j_call: TRBJ1-2; cdr3_length: 14; clone_size: many; cdr3_nt: TGTGCCAGCAGCTTAGACACAGGGATTGGAGGCTACACCTTC; cdr3_aa: CASSLDTGIGGYTF
d_call: TRBD2; v_call: TRBV9; j_call: TRBJ2-7; cdr3_length: 16; clone_size: many; cdr3_nt: TGTGCCAGCAGCGTAGATTGGCTAGCGGGAAGCTACGAGCAGTACTTC; cdr3_aa: CASSVDWLAGSYEQYF
d_call: NA; v_call: TRBV5-6; j_call: TRBJ2-1; cdr3_length: 13; clone_size: many; cdr3_nt: TGTGCCAGCAGCCAGACCATTTACAATGAGCAGTTCTTC; cdr3_aa: CASSQTIYNEQFF